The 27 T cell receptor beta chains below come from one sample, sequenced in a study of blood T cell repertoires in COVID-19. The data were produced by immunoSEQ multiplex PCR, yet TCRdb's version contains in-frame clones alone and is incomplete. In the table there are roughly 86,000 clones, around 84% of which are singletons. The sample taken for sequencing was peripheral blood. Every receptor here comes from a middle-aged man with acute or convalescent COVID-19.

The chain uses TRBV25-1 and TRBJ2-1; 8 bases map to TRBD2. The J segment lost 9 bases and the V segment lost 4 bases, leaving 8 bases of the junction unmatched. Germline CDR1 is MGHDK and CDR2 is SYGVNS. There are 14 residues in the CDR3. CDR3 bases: TGTGCCAGCAGTGTTCGGGGGGGCGGCAGTGAGCAGTTCTTC. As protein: CASSVRGGGSEQFF.

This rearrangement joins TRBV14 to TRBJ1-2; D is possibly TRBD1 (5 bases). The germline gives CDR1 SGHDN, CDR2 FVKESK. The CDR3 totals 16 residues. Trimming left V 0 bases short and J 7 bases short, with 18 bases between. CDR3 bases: TGTGCCAGCAGCCAAGATCCTGCCTCAGGGATTGGTGGCTACACCTTC. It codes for CASSQDPASGIGGYTF.

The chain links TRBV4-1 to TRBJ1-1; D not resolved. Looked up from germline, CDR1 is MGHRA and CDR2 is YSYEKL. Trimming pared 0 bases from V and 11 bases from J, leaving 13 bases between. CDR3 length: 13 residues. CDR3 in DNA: TGCGCCAGCAGCCAAGATTCGCCCACCAGGGCTTTCTTT. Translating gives CASSQDSPTRAFF.

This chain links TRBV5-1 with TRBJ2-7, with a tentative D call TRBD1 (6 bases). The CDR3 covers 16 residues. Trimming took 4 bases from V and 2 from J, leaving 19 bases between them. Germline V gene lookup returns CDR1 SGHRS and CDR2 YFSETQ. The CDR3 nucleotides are TGCGCCAGCAGCCCAGATCGTTGGACAGACACCTACGAGCAGTACTTC. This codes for CASSPDRWTDTYEQYF. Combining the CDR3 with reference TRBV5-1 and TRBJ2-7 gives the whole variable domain KAGVTQTPRYLIKTRGQQVTLSCSPISGHRSVSWYQQTPGQGLQFLFEYFSETQRNKGNFPGRFSGRQFSNSRSEMNVSTLELGDSALYLCASSPDRWTDTYEQYFGPGTRLTVT.

The CDR3 DNA reads as TGTGCCAGCTCACCATTGGCAGGGGGTGTACACACTGAAGCTTTCTTT. It codes for CASSPLAGGVHTEAFF. The rearrangement uses TRBV18 and TRBJ1-1, with 7 bases lining up with TRBD1. The germline V gene has CDR1 KGHSH and CDR2 LQKENI. The CDR3 length is 16 residues. With 2 bases clipped from V and 3 bases from J, the junction kept 9 bases outside the gene matches.

The DNA for the CDR3 is TGTGCCATCAGTGATGGGCTCAGGGGAGTGACTGAAGCTTTCTTT. This gives the protein CAISDGLRGVTEAFF. The chain carries TRBV10-3 and TRBJ1-1, with TRBD1 as a possible D gene (6 bases). There are 15 residues in the CDR3. Per the germline V gene, CDR1 is ENHRY and CDR2 is SYGVKD. Deletions cut 3 bases from V and 5 bases from J, with 16 bases between.

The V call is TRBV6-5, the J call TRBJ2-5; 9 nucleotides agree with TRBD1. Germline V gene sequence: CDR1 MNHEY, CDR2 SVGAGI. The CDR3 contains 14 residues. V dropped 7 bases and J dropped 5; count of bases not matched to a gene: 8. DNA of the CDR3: TGTGCCAGCAAGACAGGGGGGGAGGTGGAGACCCAGTACTTC. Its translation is CASKTGGEVETQYF.

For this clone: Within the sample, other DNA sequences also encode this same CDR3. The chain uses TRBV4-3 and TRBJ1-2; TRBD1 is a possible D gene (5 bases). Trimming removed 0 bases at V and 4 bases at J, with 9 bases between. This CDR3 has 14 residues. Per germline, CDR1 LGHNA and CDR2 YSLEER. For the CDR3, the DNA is TGCGCCAGCAGCCAAGAACTGGGGCCCTATGGCTACACCTTC. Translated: CASSQELGPYGYTF.

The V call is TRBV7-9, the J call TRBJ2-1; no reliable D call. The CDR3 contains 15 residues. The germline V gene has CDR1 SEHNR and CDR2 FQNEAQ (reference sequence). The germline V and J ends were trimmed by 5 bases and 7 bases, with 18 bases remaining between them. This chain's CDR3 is CASSQLTFGVNEQFF. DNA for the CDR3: TGTGCCAGCAGCCAGCTAACTTTTGGAGTTAATGAGCAGTTCTTC.

The CDR3 spells CASKESPISGEQFF. The CDR3 DNA is TGTGCCAGTAAAGAAAGCCCCATCTCCGGTGAGCAGTTCTTC. The chain couples TRBV19 to TRBJ2-1; D remains ambiguous. CDR1 is LNHDA and CDR2 is SQIVND in the germline V gene (reference sequence). Trimming removed 7 bases from V and 9 bases from J, with 19 bases in between. CDR3 length equals 14 residues.

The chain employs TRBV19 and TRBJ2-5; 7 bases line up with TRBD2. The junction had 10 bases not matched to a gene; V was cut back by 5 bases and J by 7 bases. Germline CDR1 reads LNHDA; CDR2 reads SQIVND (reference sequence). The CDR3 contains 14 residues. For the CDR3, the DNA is TGTGCCAGTAGTCTGGCGGGAGACATGGGGACCCAGTACTTC. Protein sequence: CASSLAGDMGTQYF.

In DNA form, the CDR3 reads TGTGCCATCAGTGAGCCCCGTGGTAGCGGTAACACCGGGGAGCTGTTTTTT. Protein sequence: CAISEPRGSGNTGELFF. This rearrangement joins TRBV10-3 to TRBJ2-2; tentative D call: TRBD2 (6 bases). Trimming took off 2 bases at V and 2 bases at J, with 15 bases between the two ends. There are 17 residues in the CDR3. The V gene's germline CDR1 is ENHRY and CDR2 SYGVKD.

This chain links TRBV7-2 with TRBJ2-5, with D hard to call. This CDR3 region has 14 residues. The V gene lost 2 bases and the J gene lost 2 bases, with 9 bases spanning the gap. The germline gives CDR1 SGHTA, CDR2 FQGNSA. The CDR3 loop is CASSLLGSQETQYF. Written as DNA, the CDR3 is TGTGCCAGCAGCTTACTTGGCAGTCAAGAGACCCAGTACTTC.

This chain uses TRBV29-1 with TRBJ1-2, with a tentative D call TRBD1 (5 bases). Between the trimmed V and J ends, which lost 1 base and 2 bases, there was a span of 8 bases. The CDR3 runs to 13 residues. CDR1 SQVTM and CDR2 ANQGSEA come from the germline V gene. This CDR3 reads CSVEGGDNYGYTF. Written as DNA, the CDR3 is TGCAGCGTTGAAGGGGGGGACAACTATGGCTACACCTTC.

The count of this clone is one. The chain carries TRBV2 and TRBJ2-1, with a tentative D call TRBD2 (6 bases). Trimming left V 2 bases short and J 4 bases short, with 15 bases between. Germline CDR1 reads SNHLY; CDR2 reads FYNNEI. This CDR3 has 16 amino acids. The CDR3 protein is CASSESGGTSYNEQFF. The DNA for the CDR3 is TGTGCCAGCAGTGAAAGTGGGGGGACGTCGTACAATGAGCAGTTCTTC.

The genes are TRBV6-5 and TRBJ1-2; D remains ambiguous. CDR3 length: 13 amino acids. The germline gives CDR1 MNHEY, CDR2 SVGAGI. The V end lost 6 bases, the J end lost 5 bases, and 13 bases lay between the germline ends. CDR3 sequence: CASRKQQRYGYTF. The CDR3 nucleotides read TGTGCCAGCAGAAAACAGCAGAGATATGGCTACACCTTC.

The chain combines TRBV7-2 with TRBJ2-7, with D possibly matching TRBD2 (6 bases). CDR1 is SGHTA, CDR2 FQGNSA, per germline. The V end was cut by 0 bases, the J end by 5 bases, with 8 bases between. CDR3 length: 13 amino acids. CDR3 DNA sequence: TGTGCCAGCAGCTTAGCGCGGGAAAACGAGCAGTACTTC. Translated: CASSLARENEQYF.

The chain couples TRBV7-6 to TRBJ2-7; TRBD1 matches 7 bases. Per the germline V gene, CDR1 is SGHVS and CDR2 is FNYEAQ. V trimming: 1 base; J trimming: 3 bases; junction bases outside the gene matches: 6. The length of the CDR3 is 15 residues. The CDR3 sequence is CASSLGPGQLYEQYF. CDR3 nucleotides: TGTGCCAGCAGCTTAGGCCCGGGACAGCTCTACGAGCAGTACTTC.

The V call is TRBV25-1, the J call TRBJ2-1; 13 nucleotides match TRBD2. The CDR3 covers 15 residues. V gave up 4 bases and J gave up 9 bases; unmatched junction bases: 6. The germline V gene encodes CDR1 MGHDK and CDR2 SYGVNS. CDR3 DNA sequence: TGTGCCAGCAGTGGACTAGCGGGAGGTCGGGTTGAGCAGTTCTTC. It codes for CASSGLAGGRVEQFF.

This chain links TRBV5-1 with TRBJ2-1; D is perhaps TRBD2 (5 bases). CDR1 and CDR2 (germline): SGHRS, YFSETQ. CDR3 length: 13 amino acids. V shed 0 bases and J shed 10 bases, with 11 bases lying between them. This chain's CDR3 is CASSLDPQREQFF. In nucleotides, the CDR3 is TGCGCCAGCAGCTTGGACCCCCAGCGGGAGCAGTTCTTC.

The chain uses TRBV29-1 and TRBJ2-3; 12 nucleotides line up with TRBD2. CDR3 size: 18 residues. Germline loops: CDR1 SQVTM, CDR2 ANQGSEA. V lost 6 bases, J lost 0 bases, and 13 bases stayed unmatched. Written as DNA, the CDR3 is TGCAGCGTGCGCCCGGGGCTAGCGGGGGGGCGAAGCACAGATACGCAGTATTTT. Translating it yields CSVRPGLAGGRSTDTQYF.

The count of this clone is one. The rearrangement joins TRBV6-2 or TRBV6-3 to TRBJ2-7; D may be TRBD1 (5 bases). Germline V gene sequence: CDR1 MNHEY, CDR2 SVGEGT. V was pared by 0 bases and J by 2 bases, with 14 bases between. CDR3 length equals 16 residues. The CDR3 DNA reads TGTGCCAGCAGTTACTCGATATCCCAGGGAACCTACGAGCAGTACTTC. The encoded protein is CASSYSISQGTYEQYF.

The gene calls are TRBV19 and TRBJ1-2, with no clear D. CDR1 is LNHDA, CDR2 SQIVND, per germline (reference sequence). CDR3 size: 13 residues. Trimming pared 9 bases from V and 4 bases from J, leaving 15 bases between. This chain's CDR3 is CASNPSGIYGYTF. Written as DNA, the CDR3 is TGTGCCAGCAACCCTTCAGGTATCTATGGCTACACCTTC.

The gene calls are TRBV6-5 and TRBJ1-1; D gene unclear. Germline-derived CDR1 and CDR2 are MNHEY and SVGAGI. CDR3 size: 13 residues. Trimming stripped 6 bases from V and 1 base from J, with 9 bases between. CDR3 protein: CASSIQRNTEAFF. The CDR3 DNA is TGTGCCAGCAGCATACAGAGGAACACTGAAGCTTTCTTT.

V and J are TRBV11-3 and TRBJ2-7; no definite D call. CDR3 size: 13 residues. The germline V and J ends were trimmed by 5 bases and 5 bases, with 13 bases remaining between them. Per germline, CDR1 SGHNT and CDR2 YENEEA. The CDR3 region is CASSDGFRHEQYF. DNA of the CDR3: TGTGCCAGCAGCGACGGGTTTAGACACGAGCAGTACTTC.

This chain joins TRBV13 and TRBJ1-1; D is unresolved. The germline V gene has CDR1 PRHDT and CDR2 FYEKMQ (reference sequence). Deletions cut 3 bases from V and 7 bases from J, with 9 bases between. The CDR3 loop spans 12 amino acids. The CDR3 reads CASSLNGYEAFF. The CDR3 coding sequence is TGTGCCAGCAGCTTGAACGGTTATGAAGCTTTCTTT.

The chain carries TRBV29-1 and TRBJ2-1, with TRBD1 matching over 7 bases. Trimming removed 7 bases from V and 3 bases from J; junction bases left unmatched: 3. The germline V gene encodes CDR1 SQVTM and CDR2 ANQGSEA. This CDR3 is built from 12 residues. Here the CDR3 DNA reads TGCAGCGGCCGGGACAGCTACAATGAGCAGTTCTTC. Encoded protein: CSGRDSYNEQFF.